Following are 30 T cell receptor beta chains from one sample sequenced in a study of blood T cell repertoires in COVID-19 (dated by TCRdb to between 2020 and 2021). Libraries were made using the immunoSEQ multiplex PCR assay. TCRdb mirrors the immuneACCESS table, restricted to in-frame sequences. Some clones are absent from its copies; in checked studies, under half trace to an unresolved V gene, and the reason for the others is unknown. In this sample the table shows 65,000 to 90,000 clones, roughly 89% of which occur a single time. The top ten constitute approximately 10% of the sample. The sample consisted of peripheral blood. The receptor set was obtained from a man older than 75 with acute or convalescent COVID-19.

The count of this clone is one. Other DNA sequences within the sample encode an identical CDR3. J is TRBJ2-5 and V is TRBV18; maybe TRBD1 (5 bases). Per germline, CDR1 KGHSH and CDR2 LQKENI. CDR3 size: 13 residues. V was clipped by 3 bases and J by 1 base, with 6 bases between them. CDR3 residues: CASSPGAQETQYF. The CDR3 DNA follows: TGTGCCAGCTCACCTGGGGCCCAAGAGACCCAGTACTTC.

The chain combines TRBV19 with TRBJ2-3; 10 bases line up with TRBD2. The CDR3 sequence is 16 residues long. J gave up 1 base and V 5 bases, and 6 bases lay outside the gene matches. Germline values: CDR1 LNHDA, CDR2 SQIVND (reference sequence). CDR3 nucleotides: TGTGCCAGTAGTTTCCTAGCGGGGGCCCGCACAGATACGCAGTATTTT. Translation: CASSFLAGARTDTQYF.

The V gene is TRBV29-1, the J gene TRBJ1-5; D remains ambiguous. This CDR3 has 12 residues. The germline V and J ends were trimmed by 3 bases and 10 bases, with 13 bases remaining between them. The germline V gene encodes CDR1 SQVTM and CDR2 ANQGSEA. CDR3 in DNA: TGCAGCGTTGATATCGGGATGGGACCCCAGCATTTT. This codes for CSVDIGMGPQHF.

The chain employs TRBV2 and TRBJ2-7, with TRBD1 matching over 9 bases. J gave up 4 bases and V 5 bases, and 9 bases lay outside the gene matches. This CDR3 comprises 15 residues. Germline V gene sequence: CDR1 SNHLY, CDR2 FYNNEI. CDR3 sequence (DNA): TGTGCCAGCAGTTTCGGACAGGGGCAAGCATACGAGCAGTACTTC. Its protein product is CASSFGQGQAYEQYF.

This clone was recorded once. CDR3 loop: CASSPRTGDEKLFF. The CDR3 DNA reads as TGTGCCAGCAGCCCCCGGACAGGGGATGAAAAACTGTTTTTT. The chain employs TRBV9 and TRBJ1-4; 9 bases line up with TRBD1. Germline CDR1 is SGDLS and CDR2 is YYNGEE. The CDR3 contains 14 residues. Trimming removed 4 bases from V and 6 bases from J; junction bases left unmatched: 4.

This clone has just one count. The CDR3 reads CASAREGSTDTQYF. The CDR3 DNA is TGTGCCAGCGCCCGGGAGGGAAGCACAGATACGCAGTATTTT. The rearrangement links TRBV3-1 (or the pseudogene TRBV3-2) to TRBJ2-3, with 8 bases matching TRBD2. The CDR3 is 14 amino acids. V was pared by 8 bases and J by 0 bases, with 4 bases of the junction left unmatched. Germline loops: CDR1 LGHDT, CDR2 YNNKEL (reference sequence).

This chain links TRBV7-2 with TRBJ1-5, with D perhaps matching TRBD1 (5 bases). The CDR3 runs 15 residues. Trimming removed 5 bases at V and 4 bases at J, with 15 bases between. The germline V gene encodes CDR1 SGHTA and CDR2 FQGNSA. DNA for the CDR3: TGTGCCAGCAGCCCTCCGGGACGGGAGAATCAGCCCCAGCATTTT. This codes for CASSPPGRENQPQHF.

This clone was picked up one time. The V gene is TRBV7-9, the J gene TRBJ2-3; 8 nucleotides align to TRBD2. V lost 0 bases and J lost 3; bases outside the gene matches: 11. The germline gives CDR1 SEHNR, CDR2 FQNEAQ (reference sequence). CDR3 length: 18 residues. CDR3 sequence reads: CASSLALGGTSRTDTQYF. DNA for the CDR3: TGTGCCAGCAGCTTAGCCCTCGGGGGGACTAGTAGAACAGATACGCAGTATTTT.

CDR3 coding DNA: TGTGCCAGCAGCCAAGCCCCAGCGAACTATGGCTACACCTTC. It encodes CASSQAPANYGYTF. This chain connects TRBV3-1 (or the pseudogene TRBV3-2) to TRBJ1-2; D is undetermined. Looked up from germline, CDR1 is LGHDT and CDR2 is YNNKEL (reference sequence). Trimming removed 1 base from V and 2 bases from J, with 8 bases in between. This CDR3 has 14 residues.

The chain employs TRBV12-3 or TRBV12-4 and TRBJ1-2; 9 bases match TRBD1. The CDR3 length is 13 residues. V was clipped by 6 bases and J by 7 bases; unmatched bases: 6. The CDR3 nucleotides are TGTGCCAGCAGCCTGGGACAGGGAAGTGGCTACACCTTC. Its protein product is CASSLGQGSGYTF.

The rearrangement uses TRBV19 and TRBJ1-2; 11 bases are shared with TRBD1. Trimming cost V 10 bases and J 4 bases; bases outside gene matches: 17. Germline V lookup: CDR1 LNHDA, CDR2 SQIVND (reference sequence). The CDR3 contains 17 residues. DNA for the CDR3: TGTGCCACCAGATCCCGGGACAGGGGGAGGAGTAGCTATGGCTACACCTTC. As protein: CATRSRDRGRSSYGYTF.

The rearrangement joins TRBV5-6 to TRBJ1-1, with 8 bases that match TRBD1. This CDR3 has 16 residues. V lost 4 bases and J lost 0; bases outside the gene matches: 8. Germline CDR1 and CDR2: SGHDT and YYEEEE. The CDR3 DNA reads as TGTGCCAGCAGCCCCCGCCCGGGACAGGTGAACACTGAAGCTTTCTTT. Translated: CASSPRPGQVNTEAFF.

The chain uses TRBV2 and TRBJ2-5; 7 positions agree with TRBD2. V gave up 7 bases and J gave up 1 base; unmatched junction bases: 6. The CDR3 has 14 residues. Germline V gives CDR1 SNHLY, CDR2 FYNNEI. The CDR3 sequence: CASTTGGIQETQYF. CDR3 nucleotide sequence: TGTGCCAGCACAACGGGGGGTATCCAAGAGACCCAGTACTTC.

This clone occurred once. The chain carries TRBV6-6 and TRBJ2-1; 14 bases line up with TRBD2. CDR1 is MNHNY, CDR2 SVGAGI, per germline (reference sequence). This CDR3 spans 15 amino acids. After removal of 4 bases from V and 9 bases from J, the junction contained 5 bases not matched to a gene. Here the CDR3 DNA reads TGTGCCAGCAGTTTGACTAGCGGGAGGGCCTTTGAGCAGTTCTTC. It yields the protein CASSLTSGRAFEQFF.

The J gene is TRBJ2-5, the V gene TRBV5-4, with a tentative D call TRBD2 (6 bases). Germline V gene sequence: CDR1 SGHNT, CDR2 YYREEE (reference sequence). This CDR3 has 14 residues. Trimming removed 2 bases at V and 1 base at J, with 9 bases between. CDR3 nucleotide sequence: TGTGCCAGCAGCTTAGGGCGGGGCCAAGAGACCCAGTACTTC. Translated, it gives CASSLGRGQETQYF.

This chain joins TRBV19 and TRBJ1-5, with no clear D. The CDR3 is made up of 14 amino acids. V was cut by 3 bases and J by 3 bases, with 9 bases left in between. The V gene's germline CDR1 is LNHDA and CDR2 SQIVND (reference sequence). This chain's CDR3 is CASSILRYNQPQHF. The CDR3, as DNA: TGTGCCAGTAGTATCTTGAGGTACAATCAGCCCCAGCATTTT.

In DNA form, the CDR3 reads TGTGCCAGTAGTCCTACAGGGGGGAGCTCTGGAAACACCATATATTTT. Its translation is CASSPTGGSSGNTIYF. The chain is built from TRBV19 and TRBJ1-3, with 8 bases lining up with TRBD1. Germline lookup yields CDR1 LNHDA and CDR2 SQIVND (reference sequence). The V segment lost 5 bases and the J segment 0 bases; nucleotides outside the gene matches: 6. The CDR3 consists of 16 residues.

Here the CDR3 DNA reads TGTGCCAGCAGCTTATCGGACAGACAGGGCTACACCTTC. It encodes CASSLSDRQGYTF. J is TRBJ1-2 and V is TRBV7-9; possibly TRBD1 for D (6 bases). The CDR3 runs to 13 residues. CDR1 SEHNR and CDR2 FQNEAQ come from the germline V gene (reference sequence). V gave up 2 bases and J gave up 8 bases, with 12 bases separating them.

V gene TRBV18 combines with J gene TRBJ1-1; no reliable D call. Germline V lookup: CDR1 KGHSH, CDR2 LQKENI. V was trimmed by 3 bases and J by 10 bases, leaving 15 bases between them. The CDR3 sequence is 13 residues long. The CDR3 sequence: CASSPSASFGAFF. The CDR3 region has the DNA TGTGCCAGCTCACCCAGTGCCTCCTTTGGAGCTTTCTTT.

This clone rates as medium-sized. V usage is TRBV5-1 and J usage is TRBJ1-2; 10 bases agree with TRBD1. The CDR3 consists of 16 residues. The trim removed 0 bases at V and 6 bases at J, leaving 8 bases unmatched. Germline CDR1 and CDR2: SGHRS and YFSETQ. CDR3 coding DNA: TGCGCCAGCAGCTTGGCCAAAGGGGGACAGGGGAATGGCTACACCTTC. This sequence encodes CASSLAKGGQGNGYTF.

The chain couples TRBV10-3 to TRBJ1-1; D not certain. This CDR3 is 13 amino acids long. Germline CDR1 and CDR2: ENHRY and SYGVKD. Trimming shortened V by 6 bases and J by 0 bases, and 8 bases separated the two germline ends. DNA for the CDR3: TGTGCCATCAGGGGAGACATGAACACTGAAGCTTTCTTT. It codes for CAIRGDMNTEAFF.

This chain links TRBV5-5 with TRBJ1-2; TRBD1 might be the D (6 bases). CDR3 length: 15 amino acids. Germline lookup yields CDR1 SGHKS and CDR2 YYEKEE (reference sequence). Deletions cut 3 bases from V and 6 bases from J, with 18 bases between. The CDR3 sequence: CASSSHSRGADGYTF. In DNA form, the CDR3 reads TGTGCCAGCAGCTCCCACTCCCGGGGGGCTGATGGCTACACCTTC. The entire variable domain, with the rest obtained from reference TRBV5-5 and TRBJ1-2, is as follows: DAGVTQSPTHLIKTRGQQVTLRCSPISGHKSVSWYQQVLGQGPQFIFQYYEKEERGRGNFPDRFSARQFPNYSSELNVNALLLGDSALYLCASSSHSRGADGYTFGSGTRLTVV.

V usage is TRBV6-5 and J usage is TRBJ2-1, with D possibly matching TRBD1 (6 bases). V lost 2 bases and J lost 9, with 20 bases in between. The CDR3 is 16 residues long. Germline-derived CDR1 and CDR2 are MNHEY and SVGAGI. The DNA for the CDR3 is TGTGCCAGCAGTTACACCCCGGGACAAAGGGTCAGTGAGCAGTTCTTC. Translating it yields CASSYTPGQRVSEQFF.

The chain is built from TRBV7-3 and TRBJ1-1; D may be TRBD1 (6 bases). CDR1 is SGHTA, CDR2 FQGTGA, per germline. With 1 base removed from V and 9 bases from J, the gap between germline ends came to 21 bases. The CDR3 is 16 residues long. This chain's CDR3 is CASSLNPGGSRDQAFF. CDR3 sequence (DNA): TGTGCCAGCAGCTTAAATCCGGGGGGCAGCCGGGACCAAGCTTTCTTT. Drawing the rest from reference TRBV7-3 and TRBJ1-1, the complete variable domain is GAGVSQTPSNKVTEKGKYVELRCDPISGHTALYWYRQSLGQGPEFLIYFQGTGAADDSGLPNDRFFAVRPEGSVSTLKIQRTERGDSAVYLCASSLNPGGSRDQAFFGQGTRLTVV.

Notes on this clone: This sample includes further DNA sequences coding for the same CDR3. Written as DNA, the CDR3 is TGCAGCGTTGATACAGGCACAGATACGCAGTATTTT. Residues: CSVDTGTDTQYF. The rearrangement uses TRBV29-1 and TRBJ2-3; D is unclear. Germline V gene sequence: CDR1 SQVTM, CDR2 ANQGSEA. Trimming took 3 bases from V and 1 from J, leaving 5 bases between them. This CDR3 is built from 12 residues.

The chain has TRBV3-1 (or the pseudogene TRBV3-2) and TRBJ1-5; D call uncertain. The V end was cut by 3 bases, the J end by 1 base, with 7 bases between. The CDR3 sequence is 14 residues long. Germline CDR1 LGHDT, CDR2 YNNKEL (reference sequence). The CDR3 DNA follows: TGTGCCAGCAGCCAGTACAACAGCAATCAGCCCCAGCATTTT. This codes for CASSQYNSNQPQHF.

The chain combines TRBV3-1 (or the pseudogene TRBV3-2) with TRBJ2-1, with D perhaps TRBD2 (6 bases). The CDR3 is made up of 15 amino acids. V shed 4 bases and J shed 6 bases, with 16 bases lying between them. CDR1 and CDR2 from the germline V gene are LGHDT and YNNKEL (reference sequence). CDR3 sequence reads: CASSPTRASGNEQFF. CDR3 coding DNA: TGTGCCAGCAGCCCGACTAGAGCCTCGGGCAATGAGCAGTTCTTC.

The rearrangement links TRBV3-1 (or the pseudogene TRBV3-2) to TRBJ1-4; D is undetermined. This CDR3 contains 15 residues. The V end was cut by 4 bases, the J end by 8 bases, with 17 bases between. In germline, CDR1 is LGHDT, CDR2 YNNKEL (reference sequence). CDR3 protein: CASSPRPGEVEKLFF. In DNA form, the CDR3 reads TGTGCCAGCAGCCCCAGACCCGGGGAGGTCGAAAAACTGTTTTTT.

The rearrangement joins TRBV20-1 to TRBJ2-1; D perhaps matches TRBD2 (7 bases). V gave up 3 bases and J gave up 4 bases, with 16 bases separating them. The CDR3 length is 15 residues. CDR1 is DFQATT, CDR2 SNEGSKA, per germline (reference sequence). The DNA for the CDR3 is TGCAGTGCTAGTTTTGAGGGGGGGGGATACAATGAGCAGTTCTTC. Its translation is CSASFEGGGYNEQFF.

The chain couples TRBV30 to TRBJ1-1, with 8 positions matching TRBD1. J lost 0 bases, V lost 1 base, and 4 bases had no gene match. The CDR3 contains 15 residues. Per the germline V gene, CDR1 is GTSNPN and CDR2 is SVGIG (reference sequence). The CDR3 here is CAWSGAGGMNTEAFF. Written as DNA, the CDR3 is TGTGCCTGGAGTGGAGCAGGGGGCATGAACACTGAAGCTTTCTTT.